These 30 T cell receptor beta chains share one sample of origin, sequenced in a study of T cell changes during pregnancy in multiple sclerosis. The method was immunoSEQ multiplex PCR; TCRdb's version includes in-frame clones alone and lacks a portion of them. Here the sample spans 88,000 or so clones, around 92% being singletons. The sample was peripheral blood, taken before pregnancy. These receptors all come from a female donor with multiple sclerosis, enrolled in a pregnancy study.

This chain links TRBV7-6 with TRBJ2-3; TRBD1 aligns across 9 bases. This CDR3 is built from 16 residues. CDR1 is SGHVS, CDR2 FNYEAQ, per germline. J was trimmed by 2 bases and V by 5 bases; bases with no gene match: 8. The CDR3, as DNA: TGTGCCAGCAGCCTTAGGGGGACAGGGTACACAGATACGCAGTATTTT. As protein: CASSLRGTGYTDTQYF.

The chain couples TRBV9 to TRBJ1-3, with 7 nucleotides matching TRBD1. The V gene's germline CDR1 is SGDLS and CDR2 YYNGEE. This CDR3 region has 18 residues. J gave up 0 bases and V 4 bases, and 13 bases lay outside the gene matches. DNA of the CDR3: TGTGCCAGCAGCCACTCCCCCGGAAGGGACAGCTCTGGAAACACCATATATTTT. It codes for CASSHSPGRDSSGNTIYF.

V usage is TRBV13 and J usage is TRBJ2-7; D is perhaps TRBD2 (5 bases). V was trimmed by 4 bases and J by 9 bases, leaving 22 bases between them. Germline V lookup: CDR1 PRHDT, CDR2 FYEKMQ (reference sequence). The CDR3 length is 15 residues. The CDR3 DNA reads as TGTGCCAGCAGCTCCCGAGCGGTTACCGATTATGGGCAGTACTTC. It yields the protein CASSSRAVTDYGQYF.

The V call is TRBV6-5, the J call TRBJ1-1, with D perhaps TRBD1 (6 bases). The length of the CDR3 is 13 residues. Trimming removed 8 bases from V and 0 bases from J, with 10 bases in between. Germline assignment: CDR1 MNHEY and CDR2 SVGAGI. The DNA for the CDR3 is TGTGCCAGCCAGGGGACATTGAACACTGAAGCTTTCTTT. Its protein is CASQGTLNTEAFF.

Details on this clone: Other DNA sequences in the same sample also yield this CDR3. The CDR3 coding sequence is TGTGCCAGCTCACCCTCAGGTAGCTCCTACGAGCAGTACTTC. As protein: CASSPSGSSYEQYF. This chain uses TRBV18 with TRBJ2-7; D unresolved. Trimming stripped 3 bases from V and 0 bases from J, with 9 bases between. Germline V gene lookup returns CDR1 KGHSH and CDR2 LQKENI. The CDR3 loop spans 14 amino acids. The variable domain in full, with the rest retrieved from reference TRBV18 and TRBJ2-7, is NAGVMQNPRHLVRRRGQEARLRCSPMKGHSHVYWYRQLPEEGLKFMVYLQKENIIDESGMPKERFSAEFPKEGPSILRIQQVVRGDSAAYFCASSPSGSSYEQYFGPGTRLTVT.

The chain has TRBV21-1 and TRBJ1-5. TRBV21-1 is a documented pseudogene. CDR3 length: 15 residues. CDR3 loop: CASSKRPGVGQPQHF. The CDR3 region has the DNA TGTGCCAGCAGCAAAAGACCCGGGGTCGGTCAGCCCCAGCATTTT.

The chain joins TRBV10-3 to TRBJ1-3, with D uncertain. CDR3 length: 14 amino acids. Germline V gene data show CDR1 as ENHRY and CDR2 as SYGVKD. V lost 4 bases to trimming and J lost 3 bases, with 10 bases between them. The CDR3 region is CAISGYLGGNTIYF. CDR3 in DNA: TGTGCCATCAGTGGATACCTAGGTGGAAACACCATATATTTT.

The chain joins TRBV5-1 to TRBJ2-1; a weak D match, TRBD1 (6 bases). There are 15 residues in the CDR3. The germline CDR1 and CDR2 sequences are SGHRS and YFSETQ. The V and J ends lost 3 bases and 8 bases respectively, with 18 bases between them. CDR3 sequence: CASSSQLQGLDEQFF. The CDR3 region has the DNA TGCGCCAGCAGCTCCCAACTACAGGGATTGGATGAGCAGTTCTTC.

The rearrangement uses TRBV5-1 and TRBJ2-3, with a tentative D call TRBD2 (6 bases). V gave up 4 bases and J gave up 0 bases, with 9 bases separating them. The CDR3 spans 14 residues. In germline, CDR1 is SGHRS, CDR2 YFSETQ. CDR3 in amino acids: CASSPGTSTDTQYF. The CDR3 coding sequence is TGCGCCAGCAGCCCAGGGACTAGCACAGATACGCAGTATTTT. The variable domain in full, with the rest retrieved from reference TRBV5-1 and TRBJ2-3, is KAGVTQTPRYLIKTRGQQVTLSCSPISGHRSVSWYQQTPGQGLQFLFEYFSETQRNKGNFPGRFSGRQFSNSRSEMNVSTLELGDSALYLCASSPGTSTDTQYFGPGTRLTVL.

In this sample, this clone turned up a few times. The chain has TRBV7-9 and TRBJ1-1; TRBD1 matches 7 bases. The J segment lost 5 bases and the V segment lost 5 bases, leaving 5 bases of the junction unmatched. The germline V gene has CDR1 SEHNR and CDR2 FQNEAQ (reference sequence). The CDR3 has 13 residues. The CDR3 loop is CASSLGGRTEAFF. DNA for the CDR3: TGTGCCAGCAGCCTAGGGGGCCGAACTGAAGCTTTCTTT.

This chain connects TRBV15 to TRBJ2-5; no clear D gene. Looked up from germline, CDR1 is LNHNV and CDR2 is YYDKDF (reference sequence). V was trimmed by 0 bases and J by 5 bases, leaving 10 bases between them. This CDR3 comprises 14 residues. The CDR3 DNA follows: TGTGCCACCAGCAGAGATGGCAGATGGGAGACCCAGTACTTC. Protein product: CATSRDGRWETQYF.

The chain couples TRBV5-4 to TRBJ2-2; TRBD2 matches 7 bases. The V gene's germline CDR1 is SGHNT and CDR2 YYREEE (reference sequence). The CDR3 is 16 residues long. The V gene end was trimmed by 0 bases and the J gene end by 3 bases; junction bases not matched to a gene: 5. The CDR3 region has the DNA TGTGCCAGCAGCTTGGATCCGGGGGGTCACACCGGGGAGCTGTTTTTT. Translation: CASSLDPGGHTGELFF.

The chain recombines TRBV5-6 with TRBJ1-2; 9 bases match TRBD1. CDR3 length equals 15 residues. Germline values: CDR1 SGHDT, CDR2 YYEEEE. V lost 2 bases, J lost 4 bases, and 6 bases stayed unmatched. The CDR3 DNA is TGTGCCAGCAGCTTTCGGCCGGGACAGGGCTATGGCTACACCTTC. Protein product: CASSFRPGQGYGYTF.

The chain recombines TRBV13 with TRBJ1-4, with a tentative D call TRBD1 (5 bases). V lost 0 bases, J lost 8 bases, and 22 bases lay in between. The length of the CDR3 is 18 residues. In germline, CDR1 is PRHDT, CDR2 FYEKMQ (reference sequence). CDR3 coding DNA: TGTGCCAGCAGCTTAGGCCGGACGAGGACAAACTTAGGAGAAAAACTGTTTTTT. It yields the protein CASSLGRTRTNLGEKLFF. Full variable domain (remainder filled in from reference TRBV13 and TRBJ1-4): AAGVIQSPRHLIKEKRETATLKCYPIPRHDTVYWYQQGPGQDPQFLISFYEKMQSDKGSIPDRFSAQQFSDYHSELNMSSLELGDSALYFCASSLGRTRTNLGEKLFFGSGTQLSVL.

The chain links TRBV5-4 to TRBJ1-4; no reliable D call. The CDR3 is 14 residues long. V shed 0 bases and J shed 5 bases, with 8 bases lying between them. Germline CDR1 is SGHNT and CDR2 is YYREEE (reference sequence). CDR3 DNA sequence: TGTGCCAGCAGCTTGGAACAGCCAAATGAAAAACTGTTTTTT. This translates into CASSLEQPNEKLFF.

The J gene is TRBJ2-5, the V gene TRBV27; unclear D gene. Germline V gene lookup returns CDR1 MNHEY and CDR2 SMNVEV (reference sequence). The V and J ends lost 0 bases and 2 bases respectively, with 7 bases between them. The CDR3 loop spans 14 amino acids. The CDR3 sequence: CASSLSPTQETQYF. CDR3 in DNA: TGTGCCAGCAGTTTATCGCCAACACAAGAGACCCAGTACTTC.

The rearrangement links TRBV27 to TRBJ2-7, with a weak D call TRBD2 (5 bases). Trimming cost V 10 bases and J 0 bases, with 13 bases left between them. This CDR3 is 13 amino acids long. Germline loops: CDR1 MNHEY, CDR2 SMNVEV (reference sequence). The DNA of the CDR3 is TGTGCCACCTGGCGGGCAGACTCCTACGAGCAGTACTTC. Amino acids: CATWRADSYEQYF.

V and J are TRBV4-2 and TRBJ1-2, with a tentative D call TRBD1 (6 bases). V was shortened by 0 bases and J by 4 bases, with 18 bases between the two germline ends. Germline V gene sequence: CDR1 LGHNA, CDR2 YNFKEQ. This CDR3 contains 17 residues. The CDR3 nucleotides are TGTGCCAGCAGCCAAGAAGTTTCGGGGGGGGGCTTCTATGGCTACACCTTC. Its protein is CASSQEVSGGGFYGYTF.

V gene TRBV5-1 combines with J gene TRBJ2-2; 12 positions agree with TRBD2. The junction had 8 bases not matched to a gene; V was cut back by 4 bases and J by 7 bases. The CDR3 extends over 16 amino acids. CDR1 SGHRS and CDR2 YFSETQ come from the germline V gene. The CDR3 reads CASSLRLAGVIGELFF. The CDR3 DNA reads as TGCGCCAGCAGCCTACGACTAGCGGGGGTAATCGGGGAGCTGTTTTTT.

This rearrangement joins TRBV27 to TRBJ2-1, with D maybe TRBD1 (6 bases). Trimming removed 8 bases from V and 2 bases from J, with 10 bases in between. The CDR3 consists of 13 residues. Germline assignment: CDR1 MNHEY and CDR2 SMNVEV (reference sequence). The CDR3 region has the DNA TGTGCCAGCGCCACAGGGACCTACAATGAGCAGTTCTTC. Its translation: CASATGTYNEQFF.

The chain joins TRBV7-6 to TRBJ2-7, with TRBD2 matching over 8 bases. Looked up from germline, CDR1 is SGHVS and CDR2 is FNYEAQ. The V and J ends lost 5 bases and 4 bases, in that order; junction bases with no gene match: 10. The CDR3 extends over 15 amino acids. The CDR3 protein is CASSQSGTSGYEQYF. The CDR3 region has the DNA TGTGCCAGCAGCCAATCCGGGACTAGTGGTTACGAGCAGTACTTC.

The chain has TRBV7-8 and TRBJ1-4; a possible D gene is TRBD1 (5 bases). Deletions cut 5 bases from V and 10 bases from J, with 11 bases between. In germline, CDR1 is SGHVS, CDR2 FQNEAQ. The CDR3 contains 12 residues. The CDR3 loop is CASSPPGGKLFF. As DNA, the CDR3 is TGTGCCAGCAGCCCGCCCGGGGGAAAACTGTTTTTT.

The chain recombines TRBV25-1 with TRBJ1-4; 10 bases are shared with TRBD1. The CDR3 loop spans 15 amino acids. Looked up from germline, CDR1 is MGHDK and CDR2 is SYGVNS. Losses at the gene ends were 6 bases for V and 7 bases for J; bases not matched to a gene: 8. The CDR3 sequence: CASREGQGHAEKLFF. Written as DNA, the CDR3 is TGTGCCAGCAGGGAGGGACAGGGGCACGCTGAAAAACTGTTTTTT.

This chain connects TRBV19 to TRBJ2-1; TRBD2 agrees at 8 bases. The CDR3 contains 14 residues. From germline, CDR1 is LNHDA and CDR2 SQIVND (reference sequence). The V and J ends lost 6 bases and 6 bases, in that order; junction bases with no gene match: 7. The DNA for the CDR3 is TGTGCCAGTAGCCGGGGGGGCCTGTCCAATGAGCAGTTCTTC. Translation: CASSRGGLSNEQFF.

The count of this clone is one. V usage is TRBV6-1 and J usage is TRBJ2-7; 7 bases agree with TRBD2. Germline CDR1 is MNHNS and CDR2 is SASEGT. V shed 6 bases and J 4 bases; nucleotides not matched to a gene: 9. The CDR3 contains 14 residues. In DNA form, the CDR3 reads TGTGCCAGCAGCGCCCGGGGGGAGTGGTACGAGCAGTACTTC. Protein product: CASSARGEWYEQYF.

This clone was picked up a small number of times. V and J are TRBV7-8 and TRBJ1-1; the D gene is possibly TRBD1 (5 bases). Germline-derived CDR1 and CDR2 are SGHVS and FQNEAQ. The CDR3 length is 12 residues. Trimming pared 5 bases from V and 7 bases from J, leaving 11 bases between. The CDR3 reads CASSIGGNEAFF. Here the CDR3 DNA reads TGTGCCAGCAGCATTGGGGGGAATGAAGCTTTCTTT.

J is TRBJ2-7 and V is TRBV11-2; no reliable D call. The CDR3 extends over 15 amino acids. Trimming shortened V by 3 bases and J by 0 bases, and 12 bases separated the two germline ends. Germline V gene lookup returns CDR1 SGHAT and CDR2 FQNNGV. CDR3 DNA sequence: TGTGCCAGCAGCTTCTTAGTCACGAGCTCCTACGAGCAGTACTTC. Translation gives CASSFLVTSSYEQYF.

J is TRBJ1-2 and V is TRBV2; D perhaps matches TRBD1 (5 bases). Germline CDR1 is SNHLY and CDR2 is FYNNEI. CDR3 length: 15 residues. Trimming stripped 0 bases from V and 3 bases from J, with 11 bases between. CDR3 in DNA: TGTGCCAGCAGTGAAGCCTGGGGGGGGGACTATGGCTACACCTTC. It codes for CASSEAWGGDYGYTF.

This chain links TRBV5-1 with TRBJ2-3; TRBD2 aligns across 7 bases. V shed 4 bases and J 2 bases; nucleotides not matched to a gene: 7. Germline V lookup: CDR1 SGHRS, CDR2 YFSETQ. The CDR3 is made up of 15 amino acids. CDR3 in amino acids: CASSNLRGTTDTQYF. DNA of the CDR3: TGCGCCAGCAGCAATTTGCGGGGGACCACAGATACGCAGTATTTT.

The V call is TRBV9, the J call TRBJ1-6, with D perhaps TRBD1 (5 bases). Per germline, CDR1 SGDLS and CDR2 YYNGEE. V lost 3 bases and J 9 bases, leaving 13 bases between the germline ends. There are 14 residues in the CDR3. The CDR3 loop reads CASSAAPGGSPLHF. CDR3 nucleotides: TGTGCCAGCAGCGCTGCACCGGGGGGTTCACCCCTCCACTTT.